These 10 T cell receptor beta chains were sequenced from one sample in a study of monozygotic twins with inflammatory bowel disease. One entry per CDR3 protein, without DNA, is what TCRdb gives after re-calling the 5' RACE reads. The sample data list fewer than 550,000 distinct CDR3 sequences. Sequenced material: blood. The source is a human donor with ulcerative colitis or Crohn's disease, or a healthy co-twin of an affected twin (not recorded which).

The chain links TRBV2 to TRBJ1-1. CDR1 and CDR2 (germline): SNHLY, FYNNEI. The CDR3 covers 15 residues. CDR3 loop: CASSEGSHRNTEAFF.

The chain links TRBV2 to TRBJ1-1; TCRdb outputs TRBD1, but without DNA this stays unchecked. Germline V CDR1 and CDR2: SNHLY, FYNNEI. There are 14 residues in the CDR3. CDR3 residues: CASSSLQEQTEAFF.

This CDR3 is CASSSLAGGLTDTQYF. The V gene is TRBV12-3 or TRBV12-4, the J gene TRBJ2-3; TCRdb outputs TRBD2, but without DNA this stays unchecked. The CDR3 loop spans 16 amino acids.

This chain uses TRBV12-3 or TRBV12-4 with TRBJ2-1. CDR3 size: 16 residues. CDR3 loop: CASSLGQAGTYNEQFF.

The chain has TRBV4-3 and TRBJ1-3; TCRdb indicates TRBD1, and absent DNA this call remains unverified. The V gene's germline CDR1 is LGHNA and CDR2 YSLEER. The CDR3 is 17 amino acids. The CDR3 region is CASSQAQQGLAGNTIYF.

The J gene is TRBJ2-5, the V gene TRBV5-1; without DNA, the TCRdb call of TRBD1 cannot be checked. The CDR3 totals 14 residues. In germline, CDR1 is SGHRS, CDR2 YFSETQ. The CDR3 sequence: CASSASTGGETQYF. Based on the CDR3 plus reference TRBV5-1 and TRBJ2-5, the full variable domain is KAGVTQTPRYLIKTRGQQVTLSCSPISGHRSVSWYQQTPGQGLQFLFEYFSETQRNKGNFPGRFSGRQFSNSRSEMNVSTLELGDSALYLCASSASTGGETQYFGPGTRLLVL.

The chain links TRBV3-1 to TRBJ2-1; absent DNA, TCRdb's TRBD2 call cannot be checked. The CDR3 extends over 13 amino acids. CDR1 and CDR2 (germline): LGHDT, YNNKEL (reference sequence). CDR3 sequence reads: CASSPSELASNFF.

The chain is built from TRBV24-1 and TRBJ1-3. The CDR3 length is 15 residues. The germline V gene has CDR1 KGHDR and CDR2 SFDVKD. CDR3: CATSDHGSSGNTIYF.

This sequence joins TRBV2 and TRBJ2-1. This CDR3 has 12 residues. In germline, CDR1 is SNHLY, CDR2 FYNNEI. The chain's CDR3 is CATHRRVDEQFF.

The chain combines TRBV20-1 with TRBJ1-2; without DNA, the TCRdb call of TRBD1 cannot be checked. Germline V gene data show CDR1 as DFQATT and CDR2 as SNEGSKA (reference sequence). The CDR3 extends over 14 amino acids. CDR3 in amino acids: CSAREPQGVGGYTF.